This TCR beta chain comes out of a study of Graves' ophthalmopathy and Graves' hyperthyroidism. Uncontrolled infections, other autoimmune diseases, pregnancy or lactation barred patients from enrollment. This clonotype was seen a handful of times. The CDR3 runs to 15 residues. Looked up from germline, CDR1 is MGHRA and CDR2 is YSYEKL. The V gene end was trimmed by 7 bases and the J gene end by 1 base; junction bases not matched to a gene: 4. The sequenced template was RNA, covering the TCR beta CDR3 region. The library came from an HTBI-primed first-round RT-PCR and a second-round multiplex PCR. A single record per CDR3 protein comes from TCRdb applying MiXCR to the multiplex PCR reads. The sample holds roughly 480,000 distinct CDR3 sequences, under 15% seen once.

Sequenced sample: blood. The receptor was isolated from a woman aged 25 to 39 with Graves' ophthalmopathy. The J gene is TRBJ2-2, the V gene TRBV4-1; TRBD1 agrees at 9 bases. The CDR3 bases are TGCGCCAGCAATCCGGGACAGGGGAACACCGGGGAGCTGTTTTTT. It specifies CASNPGQGNTGELFF.